Described below is a single T cell receptor beta chain sequence and its context. What this receptor recognizes is not known. There are no base qualities to consult, and no much larger clone falls within one base. This sample is drawn from a study of control samples from healthy donors and cancer patients (dated by TCRdb to 2019 to 2021). The library was prepared using the immunoSEQ multiplex PCR assay. TCRdb limited this immuneACCESS table to in-frame rearrangements with V and J called. A share of clones is missing; checked studies link under half to unresolved V genes, and the rest is unexplained. The sample table shows some 22,000 clones, and less than 90% are seen once. The ten largest make up approximately 25% of the sample. The CDR3 sequence holds 13 residues, the cysteine and phenylalanine included. The only DNA kept is the CDR3, 39 bases in frame from the first base. The germline V gene encodes CDR1 ENHRY and CDR2 SYGVKD. V drops 4 bases and J drops 1 base, leaving 7 bases in between.

The material sequenced was PBMCs. The chain employs TRBV10-3 and TRBJ1-1, with no reliable assignment of the D segment. The TCR was taken from a man aged 55 to 69 with colorectal cancer. The CDR3 has the sequence CAISGQPNTEAFF. The nucleotide sequence is given as TGTGCCATCAGTGGGCAGCCGAACACTGAAGCTTTCTTT.